This passage covers 5 T cell receptor beta chains from one sample sequenced in a study of cytomegalovirus exposure and HLA in healthy donors. Primers: 60 Vbeta forward and 13 Jbeta reverse. Repertoires were generated with immunoSEQ multiplex PCR, while TCRdb's copy carries only in-frame clones and drops some. The sample comprises some 100,000 clones, 81% of which are singletons, and roughly 2.2% rests with the top ten. Sample: PBMCs. The receptors here all came from a woman aged 25 to 39 in good health and CMV-seronegative.

There are a few counts of this clone. The V gene is TRBV11-2, the J gene TRBJ2-5, with 15 bases matching TRBD2. Germline CDR1 SGHAT, CDR2 FQNNGV. There are 16 residues in the CDR3. Losses at the gene ends were 3 bases for V and 5 bases for J; bases not matched to a gene: 4. CDR3 in amino acids: CASSLGLAGGRETQYF. The CDR3 nucleotides are TGTGCCAGCAGCTTGGGACTAGCGGGAGGTAGGGAGACCCAGTACTTC.

The J gene is TRBJ2-7, the V gene TRBV27; the match to TRBD1 covers 12 bases. Germline CDR1 reads MNHEY; CDR2 reads SMNVEV (reference sequence). This CDR3 spans 15 amino acids. The junction had 5 bases not matched to a gene; V was cut back by 5 bases and J by 3 bases. As DNA, the CDR3 is TGTGCCAGCAGTCTCCGGGACAGGGGGCTCTACGAGCAGTACTTC. Its translation: CASSLRDRGLYEQYF.

This chain joins TRBV9 and TRBJ1-5, with 7 bases fitting TRBD1. Trimming took 2 bases from V and 7 from J; bases not matched to a gene: 6. In germline, CDR1 is SGDLS, CDR2 YYNGEE. The CDR3 extends over 14 amino acids. CDR3 nucleotides: TGTGCCAGCAGCGTTGACAGGGTAGGGCAGCCCCAGCATTTT. This translates into CASSVDRVGQPQHF.

The chain has TRBV11-2 and TRBJ2-5, with a possible D match to TRBD1 (5 bases). The V end lost 6 bases, the J end lost 3 bases, and 14 bases lay between the germline ends. Germline V CDR1 and CDR2: SGHAT, FQNNGV. CDR3 size: 14 residues. CDR3: CASRTGVGKETQYF. DNA of the CDR3: TGTGCCAGCAGAACAGGCGTAGGGAAAGAGACCCAGTACTTC.

This clone showed up just a few times. The chain is built from TRBV5-6 and TRBJ2-7, with D possibly being TRBD2 (6 bases). The V end lost 1 base, the J end lost 1 base, and 9 bases lay between the germline ends. Germline loops: CDR1 SGHDT, CDR2 YYEEEE. The CDR3 covers 14 residues. In DNA, the CDR3 is TGTGCCAGCAGCTTGCCGGGAGTGTCCTACGAGCAGTACTTC. Its translation: CASSLPGVSYEQYF.